What follows describes a single TCR beta chain. Measured with immunoSEQ multiplex PCR; TCRdb has only the in-frame clones, and not every one. The sample yields about 70,000 clones, around 85% seen once. The CDR3 runs to 17 residues. The data stem from a study of OX40 agonist ivuxolimab in advanced cancers. The source of this sequence is an adult with an advanced solid tumor such as melanoma, head and neck, liver or kidney cancer. V and J are TRBV21-1 and TRBJ2-1; the D call of TRBD2 is as the table states it, not checked on the DNA. TRBV21-1 is noted as a pseudogene. The specimen was CD4+ or CD8+ T cells sorted from blood, collected in a trial of the OX40 agonist ivuxolimab. CDR3 protein: CASSKALCPISRHEQFF. CDR3 DNA sequence: TGTGCCAGCAGCAAAGCGCTTTGCCCTATTTCGCGCCATGAGCAGTTCTTC.